This TCR beta chain comes out of a study of blood T cell repertoires in COVID-19 (dated by TCRdb to the early 2020s). Study-level background: The collaborator samples originated in the United States, Italy and Spain and spanned the acute and convalescent phases of COVID-19. A de-identified subject ID, COVID-19 status, age in years and sex were almost always included in the sample metadata. The samples were drawn from two sources: the first 160 participants of the ongoing ImmuneRACE study, and over 950 subjects contributed by 6 global collaborators. The repertoires were made available in a free public database intended to serve as a resource for research on the immune response to SARS-CoV-2. The material from the prospective study consisted of cDNA or gDNA derived from T cells, B-cell-depleted T cells, or PBMCs. HLA class I and class II types, where available, came from metadata supplied by the sample provider rather than from assay-based typing. The dataset comprised deeply sampled blood TCRbeta repertoires from subjects exposed to, actively infected with, or recovered from COVID-19. What the study reported, not specific to this receptor: The quantity of clinical and demographic metadata differed by source and by participant and was supplied without curation.

Of note for this clone: Its specific antigen is unknown. No qualities accompany the bases; no much larger clone lies one base away.

From its cysteine to its phenylalanine, the CDR3 spans 13 amino acids. This entry keeps only the CDR3 DNA: 39 bases, framed from base 1. V gives up 3 bases and J gives up 4 bases, and the segment between their germline ends measures 9 bases. CDR1 and CDR2 were assigned from the germline V gene as SGHAT and FQNNGV. Enrolling through a virtual design, the prospective study's participants ranged in age from about 18 to 100 years and lived across roughly 24 United States geographic areas. In the prospective study, cohorts were assigned on the basis of participant-reported clinical history obtained from a screening survey and a study questionnaire. ImmuneRACE Cohort 3 recovered participants were defined by two consecutive negative NP/OP PCR tests, healthcare professional clearance, or symptom resolution. In the prospective study, mobile phlebotomists collected whole blood, serum and a nasopharyngeal or oropharyngeal swab from each participant. Participants in the prospective study had the option to provide additional blood draws and questionnaires over a roughly 2-month period. Before DNA extraction, prospective study blood samples were shipped either frozen or at room temperature.

TCRbeta CDR3 regions were amplified from genomic DNA using the immunoSEQ Assay, a bias-controlled multiplex PCR. The paper's data handling went like this. Within the assay, amplification of reference gene primers was used to estimate how many nucleated cells each sample contained. To quantify the absolute abundance of each unique TCRbeta CDR3 rearrangement, sequence reads were collapsed and filtered. For each sample, productive Simpson clonality was calculated as the square root of Simpson's diversity index across productive rearrangements. TCRdb provides this immuneACCESS table in a form limited to in-frame rearrangements. Some clones are lacking; in checked studies, under half of them reflect an unresolved V gene, and why the rest are absent is not known. V, J and clone size reflect that table, while D and trimming were determined from the DNA. For this sample the table gives fewer than 200,000 clones, of which roughly four fifths were detected only once. The top ten constitute around 7.9% of the sample.

The receptor chain draws on TRBV11-2 and TRBJ1-1; possibly the D gene is TRBD1, per 5 matching bases. The material sequenced was PBMCs or T cells enriched from blood (not recorded which). This receptor was obtained from a middle-aged man who had recovered from COVID-19. The CDR3 has the sequence CASSLGHPTEAFF. The base sequence is TGTGCCAGCAGCTTGGGGCATCCCACTGAAGCTTTCTTT.